Each of the 14 T cell receptor beta chains below was sequenced from the same sample in a study of blood T cell repertoires in COVID-19. Assay: immunoSEQ multiplex PCR; the TCRdb copy retains only in-frame clones and omits some. The table records approximately 230,000 clones, about 85% of them present only once. Sequencing was carried out using peripheral blood. The receptor source for this set is a man aged 18 to 29 with active or convalescent COVID-19.

V usage is TRBV5-1 and J usage is TRBJ2-1; 11 bases line up with TRBD2. The CDR3 length is 16 residues. Per germline, CDR1 SGHRS and CDR2 YFSETQ. The trim removed 2 bases at V and 8 bases at J, leaving 9 bases unmatched. The CDR3 loop reads CASSLLAGEALDEQFF. The CDR3 bases are TGCGCCAGCAGCTTACTAGCGGGAGAGGCTCTGGATGAGCAGTTCTTC.

This chain joins TRBV29-1 and TRBJ1-2; 9 positions agree with TRBD1. With V trimmed by 6 bases and J by 2 bases, 4 bases remained unmatched. The CDR3 has 13 amino acids. Germline CDR1 is SQVTM and CDR2 is ANQGSEA. The CDR3 nucleotides are TGCAGCGTGGTAGGACAGGGGAACTATGGCTACACCTTC. It translates to CSVVGQGNYGYTF.

V usage is TRBV19 and J usage is TRBJ2-1; perhaps TRBD1 as D (6 bases). V lost 1 base, J lost 7 bases, and 11 bases lay in between. Germline V lookup: CDR1 LNHDA, CDR2 SQIVND (reference sequence). This CDR3 has 14 amino acids. CDR3: CASSIVTGRNEQFF. The CDR3 coding sequence is TGTGCCAGTAGTATAGTTACAGGGCGGAATGAGCAGTTCTTC. The full variable domain, in which reference TRBV19 and TRBJ2-1 provide the parts outside the CDR3, is DGGITQSPKYLFRKEGQNVTLSCEQNLNHDAMYWYRQDPGQGLRLIYYSQIVNDFQKGDIAEGYSVSREKKESFPLTVTSAQKNPTAFYLCASSIVTGRNEQFFGPGTRLTVL.

This chain uses TRBV13 with TRBJ2-5; 9 nucleotides line up with TRBD1. Germline V CDR1 and CDR2: PRHDT, FYEKMQ (reference sequence). V lost 4 bases, J lost 4 bases, and 13 bases stayed unmatched. This CDR3 spans 17 amino acids. The CDR3 region has the DNA TGTGCCAGCAGCTCGACCTCGGACAGGGGAGTGGGAGAGACCCAGTACTTC. It specifies CASSSTSDRGVGETQYF.

The rearrangement uses TRBV6-2 or TRBV6-3 and TRBJ2-3; possibly TRBD1 for D (5 bases). Germline V lookup: CDR1 MNHEY, CDR2 SVGEGT. CDR3 length: 15 residues. Trimming took off 2 bases at V and 4 bases at J, with 13 bases between the two ends. The CDR3 is CASSYGQGSSDTQYF. The CDR3 DNA sequence: TGTGCCAGCAGTTACGGGCAGGGTTCCTCAGATACGCAGTATTTT.

The chain is built from TRBV29-1 and TRBJ2-7; D ambiguous. The CDR3 sequence is 12 residues long. Germline assignment: CDR1 SQVTM and CDR2 ANQGSEA. Deletions cut 7 bases from V and 0 bases from J, with 10 bases between. The CDR3 loop reads CSAIHSSYEQYF. CDR3 coding DNA: TGCAGCGCCATACACAGCTCCTACGAGCAGTACTTC.

The chain employs TRBV3-1 (or the pseudogene TRBV3-2) and TRBJ2-3, with 7 bases lining up with TRBD2. The length of the CDR3 is 13 residues. Germline CDR1 LGHDT, CDR2 YNNKEL (reference sequence). Trimming took 4 bases from V and 6 from J; bases not matched to a gene: 4. CDR3 region: CASSPGAGDTQYF. DNA of the CDR3: TGTGCCAGCAGCCCCGGAGCGGGGGATACGCAGTATTTT.

The chain employs TRBV10-1 and TRBJ2-3, with 7 bases identical to TRBD2. CDR3 length: 15 amino acids. Per the germline V gene, CDR1 is WNHNN and CDR2 is SYGVQD (reference sequence). Trimming at V came to 4 bases and at J to 0 bases, leaving 4 bases not matched to a gene. CDR3 nucleotide sequence: TGCGCCAGCAGTGTGGGACTAACTAGCACAGATACGCAGTATTTT. Translating gives CASSVGLTSTDTQYF.

The V and J genes are TRBV18 and TRBJ2-2; D not certain. The ends were cut back, 0 bases at V and 1 base at J, with 6 bases in the middle. The CDR3 is 15 residues long. The germline V gene has CDR1 KGHSH and CDR2 LQKENI. The DNA of the CDR3 is TGTGCCAGCTCACCACCGTCCGTGAACACCGGGGAGCTGTTTTTT. It yields the protein CASSPPSVNTGELFF.

The CDR3 spells CASSPREGHSKNNEQFF. CDR3 DNA: TGTGCCAGCTCACCACGGGAGGGACACTCTAAAAACAATGAGCAGTTCTTC. V gene TRBV18 combines with J gene TRBJ2-1; a weak D match, TRBD2 (7 bases). Between the trimmed V and J ends, which lost 1 base and 5 bases, there was a span of 18 bases. CDR1 and CDR2 from the germline V gene are KGHSH and LQKENI. The CDR3 spans 17 residues.

This clone occurred once. The gene calls are TRBV11-2 and TRBJ2-3, with a weak D call TRBD2 (5 bases). V was pared by 7 bases and J by 2 bases, with 16 bases between. The germline CDR1 and CDR2 sequences are SGHAT and FQNNGV. CDR3 length: 15 amino acids. The CDR3 DNA sequence: TGTGCCAGCAACTTTCGGGGATTACCCACAGATACGCAGTATTTT. Its protein product is CASNFRGLPTDTQYF. Filled out from reference TRBV11-2 and TRBJ2-3, the complete variable domain reads EAGVAQSPRYKIIEKRQSVAFWCNPISGHATLYWYQQILGQGPKLLIQFQNNGVVDDSQLPKDRFSAERLKGVDSTLKIQPAKLEDSAVYLCASNFRGLPTDTQYFGPGTRLTVL.

This chain connects TRBV7-9 to TRBJ1-2; perhaps TRBD1 as D (5 bases). V lost 5 bases, J lost 6 bases, and 13 bases lay in between. There are 13 residues in the CDR3. The germline V gene has CDR1 SEHNR and CDR2 FQNEAQ (reference sequence). This chain's CDR3 is CASSPASTDGYTF. DNA for the CDR3: TGTGCCAGCAGCCCCGCCTCGACAGATGGCTACACCTTC.

This chain links TRBV6-6 with TRBJ1-1; the match to TRBD1 covers 7 bases. The CDR3 is made up of 14 amino acids. Germline V gives CDR1 MNHNY, CDR2 SVGAGI (reference sequence). J lost 4 bases, V lost 2 bases, and 4 bases had no gene match. The CDR3 DNA is TGTGCCAGCAGTTACCCGACAGGGTCCACTGAAGCTTTCTTT. This encodes CASSYPTGSTEAFF.

The rearrangement joins TRBV4-2 to TRBJ1-1; D perhaps matches TRBD1 (6 bases). Per germline, CDR1 LGHNA and CDR2 YNFKEQ. Trimming shortened V by 8 bases and J by 0 bases, and 16 bases separated the two germline ends. The CDR3 length is 15 residues. In nucleotides, the CDR3 is TGTGCCAGCCAGGCAGGGGCACCCCTGAACACTGAAGCTTTCTTT. Residues: CASQAGAPLNTEAFF.